These 22 T cell receptor beta chains originate from one sample sequenced in a study of Ad26.COV2.S vaccination and SARS-CoV-2 variants. TCRdb's table, derived via immunoSEQ multiplex PCR, lists solely in-frame clones and lacks some. The table records just over 350,000 clones, about 91% of them present only once. The source material was peripheral blood, sampled after recovery from COVID-19. Source of these receptors: a human donor who had recovered from COVID-19.

The J gene is TRBJ2-7, the V gene TRBV5-6; D is unresolved. The V and J ends lost 3 bases and 2 bases respectively, with 24 bases between them. Germline lookup yields CDR1 SGHDT and CDR2 YYEEEE. The CDR3 length is 18 residues. Written as DNA, the CDR3 is TGTGCCAGCAGCTATGTTCGTGCCGGTCCCTCACGACCCTACGAGCAGTACTTC. This translates into CASSYVRAGPSRPYEQYF. The full variable domain, its missing parts supplied by reference TRBV5-6 and TRBJ2-7, is DAGVTQSPTHLIKTRGQQVTLRCSPKSGHDTVSWYQQALGQGPQFIFQYYEEEERQRGNFPDRFSGHQFPNYSSELNVNALLLGDSALYLCASSYVRAGPSRPYEQYFGPGTRLTVT.

This clone came up once. The chain uses TRBV6-2 or TRBV6-3 and TRBJ1-2; D unresolved. Trimming pared 0 bases from V and 4 bases from J, leaving 6 bases between. Germline values: CDR1 MNHEY, CDR2 SVGEGT. CDR3 size: 13 residues. This chain's CDR3 is CASSYSARYGYTF. As DNA, the CDR3 is TGTGCCAGCAGTTACTCGGCCCGCTATGGCTACACCTTC.

This chain links TRBV5-4 with TRBJ2-7, with D possibly TRBD2 on 5 matching bases. The CDR3 spans 17 residues. V was clipped by 4 bases and J by 2 bases, with 22 bases between them. Germline CDR1 and CDR2: SGHNT and YYREEE (reference sequence). CDR3 in amino acids: CASSPAGVGGLAYEQYF. CDR3 nucleotide sequence: TGTGCCAGCAGCCCGGCCGGGGTAGGCGGGCTCGCCTACGAGCAGTACTTC.

The CDR3 loop reads CASSRDGYNEQFF. The CDR3 nucleotides read TGCGCCAGCAGCCGCGACGGATACAATGAGCAGTTCTTC. The chain combines TRBV4-1 with TRBJ2-1; unclear D gene. The CDR3 totals 13 residues. V was clipped by 4 bases and J by 4 bases, with 8 bases between them. The germline V gene has CDR1 MGHRA and CDR2 YSYEKL.

About this clone itself: At one end, the junction sequence differs from germline, possibly due to a read error. This chain links TRBV13 with TRBJ2-3; TRBD2 might be the D (5 bases). Germline V gene data show CDR1 as PRHDT and CDR2 as FYEKMQ (reference sequence). The CDR3 covers 12 residues. Here the CDR3 reads CASSSSRDTQYF. As DNA, the CDR3 is TGTGCCAGCAGCTCTAGCAGAGATACGCAGTATTTT.

The chain recombines TRBV11-2 with TRBJ2-2; 9 nucleotides agree with TRBD1. Germline V lookup: CDR1 SGHAT, CDR2 FQNNGV. This CDR3 region has 15 residues. Trimming removed 2 bases from V and 6 bases from J; junction bases left unmatched: 4. DNA for the CDR3: TGTGCCAGCAGCTTAAGGGACAGGGTGGCCGGGGAGCTGTTTTTT. This codes for CASSLRDRVAGELFF. Full variable domain (remainder filled in from reference TRBV11-2 and TRBJ2-2): EAGVAQSPRYKIIEKRQSVAFWCNPISGHATLYWYQQILGQGPKLLIQFQNNGVVDDSQLPKDRFSAERLKGVDSTLKIQPAKLEDSAVYLCASSLRDRVAGELFFGEGSRLTVL.

The CDR3 protein is CASSLDGRRINTEAFF. The CDR3 DNA sequence: TGTGCCAGCAGCTTGGACGGCCGCAGGATTAACACTGAAGCTTTCTTT. This chain joins TRBV5-4 and TRBJ1-1; D remains unclear. The CDR3 consists of 16 residues. From germline, CDR1 is SGHNT and CDR2 YYREEE (reference sequence). Trimming shortened V by 0 bases and J by 2 bases, and 14 bases separated the two germline ends.

The V and J genes are TRBV2 and TRBJ1-4, with unresolved D. CDR1 and CDR2 (germline): SNHLY, FYNNEI. This CDR3 comprises 12 residues. The V end lost 2 bases, the J end lost 11 bases, and 9 bases lay between the germline ends. The CDR3 region is CASSEQTSKLFF. CDR3 DNA sequence: TGTGCCAGCAGTGAACAAACGAGTAAACTGTTTTTT.

The V call is TRBV7-2, the J call TRBJ2-1, with a weak D call TRBD2 (6 bases). The CDR3 sequence is 15 residues long. In germline, CDR1 is SGHTA, CDR2 FQGNSA. The V end lost 4 bases, the J end lost 4 bases, and 14 bases lay between the germline ends. The CDR3 region has the DNA TGTGCCAGCAGCTCCGTAAGGAGGGGTTACAATGAGCAGTTCTTC. It specifies CASSSVRRGYNEQFF. Combining the CDR3 with reference TRBV7-2 and TRBJ2-1 gives the whole variable domain GAGVSQSPSNKVTEKGKDVELRCDPISGHTALYWYRQSLGQGLEFLIYFQGNSAPDKSGLPSDRFSAERTGGSVSTLTIQRTQQEDSAVYLCASSSVRRGYNEQFFGPGTRLTVL.

V is TRBV6-1 and J is TRBJ1-5; D call uncertain. Germline V lookup: CDR1 MNHNS, CDR2 SASEGT. The CDR3 loop spans 16 amino acids. Trimming cost V 0 bases and J 0 bases, with 9 bases left between them. CDR3 sequence: CASSEATAYSNQPQHF. Written as DNA, the CDR3 is TGTGCCAGCAGTGAAGCTACAGCTTATAGCAATCAGCCCCAGCATTTT.

As concerns this clone: This CDR3 is also generated by other DNA sequences in the sample. This chain connects TRBV7-2 to TRBJ1-2; D gene unclear. CDR3 size: 12 residues. V lost 2 bases and J 5 bases, leaving 6 bases between the germline ends. CDR1 and CDR2 (germline): SGHTA, FQGNSA. The CDR3 region is CASSLRGYGYTF. Here the CDR3 DNA reads TGTGCCAGCAGCTTAAGAGGGTATGGCTACACCTTC.

For the CDR3, the DNA is TGTGCCAGCAGCGGGACTAGCGGGATCCAAGAGACCCAGTACTTC. Its translation: CASSGTSGIQETQYF. The J gene is TRBJ2-5, the V gene TRBV9; 12 bases fit TRBD2. J lost 1 base, V lost 3 bases, and 1 base had no gene match. This CDR3 is 15 amino acids long. Germline loops: CDR1 SGDLS, CDR2 YYNGEE. Together with reference TRBV9 and TRBJ2-5, the CDR3 gives the full variable domain: DSGVTQTPKHLITATGQRVTLRCSPRSGDLSVYWYQQSLDQGLQFLIQYYNGEERAKGNILERFSAQQFPDLHSELNLSSLELGDSALYFCASSGTSGIQETQYFGPGTRLLVL.

V and J are TRBV7-8 and TRBJ2-3; 9 bases map to TRBD1. V dropped 5 bases and J dropped 3; count of bases not matched to a gene: 9. Per the germline V gene, CDR1 is SGHVS and CDR2 is FQNEAQ. The length of the CDR3 is 16 residues. In nucleotides, the CDR3 is TGTGCCAGCAGCGAGTGGACAGGGGATATAACAGATACGCAGTATTTT. It is translated as CASSEWTGDITDTQYF.

This chain connects TRBV7-9 to TRBJ2-3; 8 bases align to TRBD2. V lost 5 bases to trimming and J lost 5 bases; unmatched junction nucleotides: 6. CDR1 SEHNR and CDR2 FQNEAQ come from the germline V gene (reference sequence). The CDR3 runs to 14 residues. The CDR3 nucleotides read TGTGCCAGCAGCCCTAGCGGGTCCATAGATACGCAGTATTTT. Amino acid sequence: CASSPSGSIDTQYF. Variable domain in full (rest from reference TRBV7-9 and TRBJ2-3): DTGVSQNPRHKITKRGQNVTFRCDPISEHNRLYWYRQTLGQGPEFLTYFQNEAQLEKSRLLSDRFSAERPKGSFSTLEIQRTEQGDSAMYLCASSPSGSIDTQYFGPGTRLTVL.

The chain couples TRBV15 to TRBJ1-1; 9 bases fit TRBD1. The CDR3 has 16 amino acids. Germline loops: CDR1 LNHNV, CDR2 YYDKDF (reference sequence). The trim removed 6 bases at V and 11 bases at J, leaving 19 bases unmatched. CDR3 residues: CATSIDRLTGGDSAFF. Here the CDR3 DNA reads TGTGCCACCAGTATAGACCGTCTGACAGGGGGGGATTCGGCTTTCTTT.

The V call is TRBV27, the J call TRBJ1-4; D may be TRBD1 (5 bases). The CDR3 sequence is 17 residues long. Between the trimmed V and J ends, which lost 2 bases and 0 bases, there was a span of 13 bases. Germline V gene lookup returns CDR1 MNHEY and CDR2 SMNVEV (reference sequence). DNA for the CDR3: TGTGCCAGCAGTTTAGCGGGGGATAGAGCAACTAATGAAAAACTGTTTTTT. Translating it yields CASSLAGDRATNEKLFF. Together with reference TRBV27 and TRBJ1-4, the CDR3 gives the full variable domain: EAQVTQNPRYLITVTGKKLTVTCSQNMNHEYMSWYRQDPGLGLRQIYYSMNVEVTDKGDVPEGYKVSRKEKRNFPLILESPSPNQTSLYFCASSLAGDRATNEKLFFGSGTQLSVL.

The chain couples TRBV7-8 to TRBJ2-1; D possibly corresponds to TRBD2 (6 bases). The germline V gene has CDR1 SGHVS and CDR2 FQNEAQ. The V and J ends lost 2 bases and 8 bases respectively, with 22 bases between them. The CDR3 runs 17 residues. The DNA of the CDR3 is TGTGCCAGCAGCTTATTCTTAGCGGTGGAGCACATGGATGAGCAGTTCTTC. Translating gives CASSLFLAVEHMDEQFF.

The sample holds one count of this clone. The chain uses TRBV13 and TRBJ1-1; no firm D call. Trimming left V 2 bases short and J 1 base short, with 5 bases between. This CDR3 spans 13 amino acids. Germline loops: CDR1 PRHDT, CDR2 FYEKMQ (reference sequence). The CDR3 DNA reads as TGTGCCAGCAGCTTACAGAGGAACACTGAAGCTTTCTTT. It specifies CASSLQRNTEAFF.

V is TRBV7-6 and J is TRBJ2-4; the match to TRBD1 covers 9 bases. Germline assignment: CDR1 SGHVS and CDR2 FNYEAQ. J was trimmed by 5 bases and V by 5 bases; bases with no gene match: 4. The CDR3 has 14 residues. The CDR3 DNA reads TGTGCCAGCAGCCCCACAGGGGGCCAAAACATTCAGTACTTC. Amino acids: CASSPTGGQNIQYF.

This sequence joins TRBV20-1 and TRBJ1-3, with D unclear. CDR1 and CDR2 (germline): DFQATT, SNEGSKA (reference sequence). The CDR3 totals 13 residues. V shed 3 bases and J shed 2 bases, with 8 bases lying between them. Here the CDR3 DNA reads TGCAGTGCTAGTGGAAATCCTGGAAACACCATATATTTT. Protein product: CSASGNPGNTIYF.

Turning to this clone: The same CDR3 can be traced to other DNA sequences in this sample. The chain employs TRBV7-9 and TRBJ2-5; possible D gene TRBD1, 6 bases. The V end lost 3 bases, the J end lost 5 bases, and 16 bases lay between the germline ends. This CDR3 is built from 15 residues. Germline V gene sequence: CDR1 SEHNR, CDR2 FQNEAQ (reference sequence). The DNA of the CDR3 is TGTGCCAGCAGCTTGGGGGCTGGGCCGGGGGAGACCCAGTACTTC. As protein: CASSLGAGPGETQYF.

Comments on this clone: One end of the junction fails to match germline, which may point to a read error. This same CDR3 is encoded by further DNA sequences in the sample. This chain uses TRBV24-1 with TRBJ2-1, with 10 bases that match TRBD1. The CDR3 has 14 amino acids. Germline CDR1 reads KGHDR; CDR2 reads SFDVKD. The DNA of the CDR3 is TGTGCCACTAGTGATTCGGACAGGGGGGATGAGCAGTTCTTC. Amino acid sequence: CATSDSDRGDEQFF.